What follows are 26 T cell receptor beta chains derived from one specimen sequenced in a study of beta chain features in type 1 diabetes. Investigators reverse transcribed all isolated RNA, so they sequenced expressed TCRB transcripts. Method: immunoSEQ multiplex PCR; TCRdb's copy keeps in-frame clones and lacks some. Here the sample spans some 150,000 clones, over 8.5% being singletons. Sequences were obtained from central memory CD4+ T cells from blood. The receptors were sampled from a man between 18 and 29 years old in good health.

The chain uses TRBV25-1 and TRBJ2-5; either TRBD1 or TRBD2 may supply D (5 bases each). Germline-derived CDR1 and CDR2 are MGHDK and SYGVNS. V dropped 3 bases and J dropped 4 bases, with 12 bases sitting between them. The CDR3 spans 14 residues. CDR3 loop: CASSDGQGAETQYF. The CDR3, as DNA: TGTGCCAGCAGTGACGGGCAGGGAGCAGAGACCCAGTACTTC.

This chain links TRBV6-1 with TRBJ1-5; no definite D call. Looked up from germline, CDR1 is MNHNS and CDR2 is SASEGT. The CDR3 sequence is 12 residues long. The V end lost 6 bases, the J end lost 5 bases, and 8 bases lay between the germline ends. This chain's CDR3 is CASRDRDQPQHF. CDR3 sequence (DNA): TGTGCCAGCAGGGATCGAGATCAGCCCCAGCATTTT.

This clone was found a few times. The genes are TRBV29-1 and TRBJ1-4; D is possibly TRBD1 (5 bases). CDR1 is SQVTM and CDR2 is ANQGSEA in the germline V gene. The CDR3 consists of 12 residues. Between the trimmed V and J ends, which lost 4 bases and 8 bases, there was a span of 11 bases. Here the CDR3 reads CSVGGAQEKLFF. CDR3 nucleotides: TGCAGCGTTGGAGGGGCGCAGGAAAAACTGTTTTTT.

This clone was found a few times. This chain connects TRBV25-1 to TRBJ2-5; 8 bases align to TRBD1. There are 14 residues in the CDR3. V shed 6 bases, J shed 4 bases, and the junction held 7 bases outside the gene matches. In germline, CDR1 is MGHDK, CDR2 SYGVNS. CDR3 nucleotide sequence: TGTGCCAGCAGGAGATCAGGGGGCCGAGAGACCCAGTACTTC. As protein: CASRRSGGRETQYF.

V is TRBV11-2 and J is TRBJ2-1; tentatively, D is TRBD1 (5 bases). Trimming cost V 5 bases and J 1 base, with 12 bases left between them. Per germline, CDR1 SGHAT and CDR2 FQNNGV. The CDR3 consists of 15 residues. The CDR3 spells CASSEVGASYNEQFF. The CDR3 DNA reads as TGTGCCAGCAGCGAGGTTGGGGCTTCCTACAATGAGCAGTTCTTC. Full variable domain (outside the CDR3, taken from reference TRBV11-2 and TRBJ2-1): EAGVAQSPRYKIIEKRQSVAFWCNPISGHATLYWYQQILGQGPKLLIQFQNNGVVDDSQLPKDRFSAERLKGVDSTLKIQPAKLEDSAVYLCASSEVGASYNEQFFGPGTRLTVL.

This clone was seen only a few times. The rearrangement uses TRBV5-1 and TRBJ2-3; the match to TRBD2 covers 11 bases. There are 16 residues in the CDR3. V lost 4 bases to trimming and J lost 2 bases; unmatched junction nucleotides: 6. Germline assignment: CDR1 SGHRS and CDR2 YFSETQ. The CDR3 sequence is CASSPELAGVTDTQYF. The CDR3 nucleotides read TGCGCCAGCAGCCCGGAACTAGCGGGGGTCACAGATACGCAGTATTTT.

There are a few counts of this clone. CDR3 nucleotides: TGTGCCAGCTCACCGGTGGCAGGGCCCTATGGCTACACCTTC. Its translation is CASSPVAGPYGYTF. The chain carries TRBV18 and TRBJ1-2; TRBD1 might be the D (5 bases). Trimming left V 3 bases short and J 4 bases short, with 12 bases between. CDR3 length: 14 amino acids. Germline CDR1 and CDR2: KGHSH and LQKENI.

In its sample, this clone was seen a few times. The genes are TRBV9 and TRBJ1-2; no firm D call. V was clipped by 4 bases and J by 6 bases, with 16 bases between them. CDR3 size: 14 residues. Germline lookup yields CDR1 SGDLS and CDR2 YYNGEE. The CDR3, as DNA: TGTGCCAGCAGCCCGGAAGCCGCCCCTCATGGCTACACCTTC. Translated, it gives CASSPEAAPHGYTF.

The chain employs TRBV28 and TRBJ1-2; D may be TRBD1 (5 bases). The V end lost 5 bases, the J end lost 6 bases, and 13 bases lay between the germline ends. CDR3 length: 13 residues. Germline values: CDR1 MDHEN, CDR2 SYDVKM. This CDR3 is CASSAGHHDGYTF. The CDR3 DNA follows: TGTGCCAGCAGTGCCGGACATCACGATGGCTACACCTTC.

This clone was counted between two and nine times. The CDR3 reads CASSPGLAGAEQYF. The DNA of the CDR3 is TGTGCCAGCAGCCCCGGACTAGCGGGGGCCGAGCAGTACTTC. This chain uses TRBV7-2 with TRBJ2-7, with 13 nucleotides matching TRBD2. V gave up 5 bases and J gave up 6 bases; unmatched junction bases: 4. The CDR3 has 14 amino acids. From germline, CDR1 is SGHTA and CDR2 FQGNSA. Combining the CDR3 with reference TRBV7-2 and TRBJ2-7 gives the whole variable domain GAGVSQSPSNKVTEKGKDVELRCDPISGHTALYWYRQSLGQGLEFLIYFQGNSAPDKSGLPSDRFSAERTGGSVSTLTIQRTQQEDSAVYLCASSPGLAGAEQYFGPGTRLTVT.

This clone was seen a handful of times. The gene calls are TRBV12-5 and TRBJ2-1; D gene unclear. The CDR3 consists of 16 residues. Germline CDR1 is LGHNT and CDR2 is FRNRAP. V dropped 0 bases and J dropped 8 bases, with 17 bases sitting between them. CDR3 residues: CASGLVTRPASHEQFF. The CDR3, as DNA: TGTGCTAGTGGTTTGGTAACCCGTCCCGCCTCCCATGAGCAGTTCTTC.

This clone was counted at least ten times. V and J are TRBV28 and TRBJ1-5; 8 bases agree with TRBD1. Germline CDR1 is MDHEN and CDR2 is SYDVKM. This CDR3 spans 16 amino acids. The ends lost 6 bases at V and 7 bases at J; junction bases unmatched: 14. CDR3 in DNA: TGTGCCAGCAGATTGGGGAGGGGACGGACAGGGCAGCCCCAGCATTTT. Protein: CASRLGRGRTGQPQHF.

The rearrangement uses TRBV14 and TRBJ1-1; D unclear. Per the germline V gene, CDR1 is SGHDN and CDR2 is FVKESK. CDR3 length equals 14 residues. The V end was cut by 4 bases, the J end by 2 bases, with 11 bases between. CDR3 amino acids: CASSPLGGNTEAFF. In DNA, the CDR3 is TGTGCCAGCAGCCCGTTGGGAGGAAACACTGAAGCTTTCTTT.

The chain uses TRBV4-3 and TRBJ1-2; D is unclear. Germline values: CDR1 LGHNA, CDR2 YSLEER. This CDR3 is built from 15 residues. V was cut by 0 bases and J by 1 base, with 9 bases left in between. Written as DNA, the CDR3 is TGCGCCAGCAGCCAAGATTTGGCGGTTAACTATGGCTACACCTTC. This encodes CASSQDLAVNYGYTF.

The chain employs TRBV9 and TRBJ2-7, with D possibly matching TRBD2 (5 bases). The CDR3 loop spans 14 amino acids. Trimming removed 0 bases from V and 4 bases from J, with 11 bases in between. CDR1 and CDR2 (germline): SGDLS, YYNGEE. CDR3 protein: CASSVGPTSYEQYF. The DNA of the CDR3 is TGTGCCAGCAGCGTAGGGCCAACTAGTTACGAGCAGTACTTC.

This sequence joins TRBV6-6 and TRBJ1-1; D call uncertain. V dropped 0 bases and J dropped 3 bases, with 5 bases sitting between them. Per the germline V gene, CDR1 is MNHNY and CDR2 is SVGAGI (reference sequence). CDR3 length: 13 residues. CDR3 nucleotide sequence: TGTGCCAGCAGTTACTCTGCGTACACTGAAGCTTTCTTT. This translates into CASSYSAYTEAFF.

The chain uses TRBV28 and TRBJ2-5; 16 bases align to TRBD2. J lost 4 bases, V lost 6 bases, and 11 bases had no gene match. CDR1 MDHEN and CDR2 SYDVKM come from the germline V gene. The CDR3 has 18 amino acids. The chain's CDR3 is CASSPAGTSGRGRETQYF. The CDR3 region has the DNA TGTGCCAGCAGCCCAGCCGGGACTAGCGGGAGGGGGAGAGAGACCCAGTACTTC. Full variable domain (outside the CDR3, taken from reference TRBV28 and TRBJ2-5): DVKVTQSSRYLVKRTGEKVFLECVQDMDHENMFWYRQDPGLGLRLIYFSYDVKMKEKGDIPEGYSVSREKKERFSLILESASTNQTSMYLCASSPAGTSGRGRETQYFGPGTRLLVL.

This clone was found a few times. The chain links TRBV15 to TRBJ1-1, with D perhaps TRBD1 (5 bases). The V gene's germline CDR1 is LNHNV and CDR2 YYDKDF (reference sequence). The CDR3 totals 14 residues. V was shortened by 0 bases and J by 0 bases, with 5 bases between the two germline ends. CDR3 in DNA: TGTGCCACCAGCAGAGAACAGGTGAACACTGAAGCTTTCTTT. Its translation is CATSREQVNTEAFF. The variable domain in full, with the rest retrieved from reference TRBV15 and TRBJ1-1, is DAMVIQNPRYQVTQFGKPVTLSCSQTLNHNVMYWYQQKSSQAPKLLFHYYDKDFNNEADTPDNFQSRRPNTSFCFLDIRSPGLGDTAMYLCATSREQVNTEAFFGQGTRLTVV.

This clone was detected ten times or more. The V call is TRBV30, the J call TRBJ1-5; the D gene is possibly TRBD1 (6 bases). The CDR3 runs 15 residues. The germline V and J ends were trimmed by 0 bases and 5 bases, with 14 bases remaining between them. The germline gives CDR1 GTSNPN, CDR2 SVGIG (reference sequence). The CDR3 loop is CAWSVDSAGHQPQHF. CDR3 DNA sequence: TGTGCCTGGAGTGTGGACAGCGCGGGTCATCAGCCCCAGCATTTT.

The chain carries TRBV23-1 and TRBJ1-2; weak D call: TRBD1 (5 bases). TRBV23-1 is recorded as an ORF, its role being uncertain. V gave up 3 bases and J gave up 6 bases, with 14 bases separating them. The length of the CDR3 is 14 residues. This chain's CDR3 is CASSQRRDGNGYTF. CDR3 bases: TGCGCCAGCAGTCAGCGCCGGGACGGGAATGGCTACACCTTC.

This clone was seen more than once but under ten times. This sequence joins TRBV28 and TRBJ1-1; D not resolved. The CDR3 runs 13 residues. Trimming stripped 6 bases from V and 1 base from J, with 9 bases between. Per germline, CDR1 MDHEN and CDR2 SYDVKM. The DNA for the CDR3 is TGTGCCAGCAGAACCATGTCGAACACTGAAGCTTTCTTT. This codes for CASRTMSNTEAFF.

The chain uses TRBV11-2 and TRBJ2-1, with 7 bases aligning to TRBD2. V was pared by 6 bases and J by 9 bases, with 11 bases of the junction left unmatched. This CDR3 is built from 14 residues. The V gene's germline CDR1 is SGHAT and CDR2 FQNNGV. Here the CDR3 DNA reads TGTGCCAGCAGTTGGTCGACTAGCCGCCCTGAGCAGTTCTTC. Protein: CASSWSTSRPEQFF. Based on the CDR3 plus reference TRBV11-2 and TRBJ2-1, the full variable domain is EAGVAQSPRYKIIEKRQSVAFWCNPISGHATLYWYQQILGQGPKLLIQFQNNGVVDDSQLPKDRFSAERLKGVDSTLKIQPAKLEDSAVYLCASSWSTSRPEQFFGPGTRLTVL.

This clone was recorded a few times. The V gene is TRBV28, the J gene TRBJ1-5, with D unclear. The CDR3 has 16 residues. Germline V gives CDR1 MDHEN, CDR2 SYDVKM. Trimming stripped 1 base from V and 2 bases from J, with 12 bases between. As DNA, the CDR3 is TGTGCCAGCAGTTTATCAGCCCCCGGGGGCAATCAGCCCCAGCATTTT. Translated, it gives CASSLSAPGGNQPQHF.

This clone was recorded a few times. The chain combines TRBV29-1 with TRBJ2-1; 7 bases align to TRBD1. Losses at the gene ends were 7 bases for V and 8 bases for J; bases not matched to a gene: 14. Germline lookup yields CDR1 SQVTM and CDR2 ANQGSEA. The length of the CDR3 is 14 residues. The CDR3, as DNA: TGCAGCGCCGTTCGCACAGGGGTGGTGGATGAGCAGTTCTTC. This encodes CSAVRTGVVDEQFF.

This clone was seen a few times. This chain links TRBV7-9 with TRBJ2-3; 9 nucleotides line up with TRBD1. CDR1 SEHNR and CDR2 FQNEAQ come from the germline V gene (reference sequence). The V gene end was trimmed by 6 bases and the J gene end by 3 bases; junction bases not matched to a gene: 10. The CDR3 spans 16 residues. CDR3 loop: CASSRTGAYLTDTQYF. For the CDR3, the DNA is TGTGCCAGCAGTCGGACAGGGGCCTACTTAACAGATACGCAGTATTTT. Looking up the rest from reference TRBV7-9 and TRBJ2-3 gives the full variable domain: DTGVSQNPRHKITKRGQNVTFRCDPISEHNRLYWYRQTLGQGPEFLTYFQNEAQLEKSRLLSDRFSAERPKGSFSTLEIQRTEQGDSAMYLCASSRTGAYLTDTQYFGPGTRLTVL.

V gene TRBV5-6 combines with J gene TRBJ2-7; TRBD2 matches at 10 bases. Germline assignment: CDR1 SGHDT and CDR2 YYEEEE. This CDR3 is 17 amino acids long. The J segment lost 4 bases and the V segment lost 3 bases, leaving 13 bases of the junction unmatched. DNA for the CDR3: TGTGCCAGCAGCTCGGGAACTAGCGGGATGGGCACTTACGAGCAGTACTTC. It encodes CASSSGTSGMGTYEQYF.